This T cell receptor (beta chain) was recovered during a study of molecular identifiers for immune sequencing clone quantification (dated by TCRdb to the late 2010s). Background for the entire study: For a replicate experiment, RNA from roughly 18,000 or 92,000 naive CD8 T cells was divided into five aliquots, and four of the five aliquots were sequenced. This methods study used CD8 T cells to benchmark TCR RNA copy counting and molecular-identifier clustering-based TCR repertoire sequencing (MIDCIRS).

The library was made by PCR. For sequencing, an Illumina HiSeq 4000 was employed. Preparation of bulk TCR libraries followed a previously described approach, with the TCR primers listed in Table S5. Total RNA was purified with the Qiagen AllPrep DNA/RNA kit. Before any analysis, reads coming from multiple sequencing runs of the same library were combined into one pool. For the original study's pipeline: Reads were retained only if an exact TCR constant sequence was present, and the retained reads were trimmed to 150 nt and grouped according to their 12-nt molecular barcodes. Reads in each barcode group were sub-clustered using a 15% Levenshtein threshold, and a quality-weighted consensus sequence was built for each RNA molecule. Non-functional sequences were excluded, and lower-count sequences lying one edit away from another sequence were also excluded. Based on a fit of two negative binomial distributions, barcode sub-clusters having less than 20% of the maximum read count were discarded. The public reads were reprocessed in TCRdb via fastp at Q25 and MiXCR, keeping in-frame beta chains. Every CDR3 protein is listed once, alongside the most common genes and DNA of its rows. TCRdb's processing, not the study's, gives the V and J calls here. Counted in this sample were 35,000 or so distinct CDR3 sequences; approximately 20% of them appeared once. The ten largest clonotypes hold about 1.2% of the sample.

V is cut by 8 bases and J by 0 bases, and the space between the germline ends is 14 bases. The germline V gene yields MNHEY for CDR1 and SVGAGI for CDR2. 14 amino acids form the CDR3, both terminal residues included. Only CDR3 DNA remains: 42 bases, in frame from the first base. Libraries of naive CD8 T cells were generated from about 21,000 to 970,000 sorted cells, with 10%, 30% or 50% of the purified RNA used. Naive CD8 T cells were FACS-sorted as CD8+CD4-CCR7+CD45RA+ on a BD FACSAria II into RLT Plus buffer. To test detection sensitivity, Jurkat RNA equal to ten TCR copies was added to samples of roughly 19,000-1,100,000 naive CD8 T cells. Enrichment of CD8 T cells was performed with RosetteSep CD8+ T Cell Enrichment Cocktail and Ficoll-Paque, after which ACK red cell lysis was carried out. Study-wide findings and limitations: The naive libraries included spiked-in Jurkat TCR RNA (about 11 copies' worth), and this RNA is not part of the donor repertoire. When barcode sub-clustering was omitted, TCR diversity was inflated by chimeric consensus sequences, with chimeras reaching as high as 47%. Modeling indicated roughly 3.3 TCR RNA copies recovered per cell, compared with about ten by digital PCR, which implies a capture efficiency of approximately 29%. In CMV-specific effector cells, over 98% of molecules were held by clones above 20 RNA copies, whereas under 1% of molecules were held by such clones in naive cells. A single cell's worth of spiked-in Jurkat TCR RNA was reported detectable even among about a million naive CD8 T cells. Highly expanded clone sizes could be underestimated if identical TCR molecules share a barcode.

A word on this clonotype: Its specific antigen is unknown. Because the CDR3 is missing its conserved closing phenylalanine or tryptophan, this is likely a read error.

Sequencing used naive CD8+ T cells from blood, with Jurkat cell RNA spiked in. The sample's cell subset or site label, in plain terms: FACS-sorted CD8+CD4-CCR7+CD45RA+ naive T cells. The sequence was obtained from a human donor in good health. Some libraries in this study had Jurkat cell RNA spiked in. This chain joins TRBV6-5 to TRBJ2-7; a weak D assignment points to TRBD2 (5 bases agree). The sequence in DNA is TGTGCCAGCGGTTGGGGAGAGAGCTCCTACGAGCAGTACCTC. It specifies CASGWGESSYEQYL.